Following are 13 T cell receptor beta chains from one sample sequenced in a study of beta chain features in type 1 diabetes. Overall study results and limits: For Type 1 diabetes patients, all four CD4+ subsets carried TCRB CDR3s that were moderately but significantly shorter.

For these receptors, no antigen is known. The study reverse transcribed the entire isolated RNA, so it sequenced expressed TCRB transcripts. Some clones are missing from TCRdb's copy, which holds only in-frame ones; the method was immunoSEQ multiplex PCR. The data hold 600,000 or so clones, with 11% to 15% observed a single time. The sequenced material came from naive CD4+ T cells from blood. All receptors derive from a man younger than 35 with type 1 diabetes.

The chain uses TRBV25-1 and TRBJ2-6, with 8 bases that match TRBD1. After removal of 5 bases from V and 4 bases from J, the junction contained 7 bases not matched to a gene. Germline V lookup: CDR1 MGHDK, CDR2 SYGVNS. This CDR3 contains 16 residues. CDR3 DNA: TGTGCCAGCAGTTTGGACAGGGCCTCCGGGGCCAACGTCCTGACTTTC. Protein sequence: CASSLDRASGANVLTF.

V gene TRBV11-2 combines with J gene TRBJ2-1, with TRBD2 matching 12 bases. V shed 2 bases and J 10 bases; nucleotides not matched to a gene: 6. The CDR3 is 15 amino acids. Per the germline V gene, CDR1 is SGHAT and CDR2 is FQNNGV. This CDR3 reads CASSLSLAGGREQFF. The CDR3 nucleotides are TGTGCCAGCAGCTTAAGTCTAGCGGGAGGGCGCGAGCAGTTCTTC.

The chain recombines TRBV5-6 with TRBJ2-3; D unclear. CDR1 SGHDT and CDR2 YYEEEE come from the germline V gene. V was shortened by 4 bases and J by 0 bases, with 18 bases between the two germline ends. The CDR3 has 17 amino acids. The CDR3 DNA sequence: TGTGCCAGCAGCGCTCGTGGATGGGGAACTAGCACAGATACGCAGTATTTT. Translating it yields CASSARGWGTSTDTQYF.

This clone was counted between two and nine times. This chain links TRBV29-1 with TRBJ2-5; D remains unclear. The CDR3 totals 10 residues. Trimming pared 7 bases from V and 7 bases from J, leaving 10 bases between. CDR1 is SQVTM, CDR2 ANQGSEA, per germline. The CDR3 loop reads CSAVYMTQYF. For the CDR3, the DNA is TGCAGCGCCGTCTATATGACCCAGTACTTC.

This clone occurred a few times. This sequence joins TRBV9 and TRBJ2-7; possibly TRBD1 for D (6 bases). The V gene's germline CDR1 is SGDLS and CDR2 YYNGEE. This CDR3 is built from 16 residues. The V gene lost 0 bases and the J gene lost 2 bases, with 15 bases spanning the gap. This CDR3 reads CASSVDYQGIPYEQYF. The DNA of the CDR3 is TGTGCCAGCAGCGTAGACTACCAGGGGATCCCCTACGAGCAGTACTTC.

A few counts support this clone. The CDR3 nucleotides read TGTGCCAGCAGCTTAGATCCCGGGACTAGCGGGAGTGAGCAGTTCTTC. It codes for CASSLDPGTSGSEQFF. The J gene is TRBJ2-1, the V gene TRBV7-9, with 14 positions matching TRBD2. The CDR3 covers 16 residues. V shed 1 base and J 9 bases; nucleotides not matched to a gene: 5. CDR1 and CDR2 from the germline V gene are SEHNR and FQNEAQ (reference sequence).

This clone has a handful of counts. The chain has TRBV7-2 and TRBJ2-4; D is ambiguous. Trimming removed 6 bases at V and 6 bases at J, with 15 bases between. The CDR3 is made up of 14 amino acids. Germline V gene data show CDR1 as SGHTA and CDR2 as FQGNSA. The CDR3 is CASRPGLGGNIQYF. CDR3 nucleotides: TGTGCCAGCAGACCCGGGTTGGGCGGAAACATTCAGTACTTC.

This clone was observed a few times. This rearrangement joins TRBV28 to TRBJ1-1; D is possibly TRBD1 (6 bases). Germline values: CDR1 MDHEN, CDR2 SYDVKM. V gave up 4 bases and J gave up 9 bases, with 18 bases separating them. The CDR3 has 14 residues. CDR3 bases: TGTGCCAGCAGTTCAGGCGGGGGGCGCGGCCAAGCTTTCTTT. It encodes CASSSGGGRGQAFF.

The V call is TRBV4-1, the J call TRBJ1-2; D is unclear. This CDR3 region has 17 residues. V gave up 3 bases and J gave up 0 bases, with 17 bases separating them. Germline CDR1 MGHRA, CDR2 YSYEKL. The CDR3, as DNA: TGCGCCAGCAGCCAGCCGAACCGCCTTAGTTCTAACTATGGCTACACCTTC. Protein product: CASSQPNRLSSNYGYTF.

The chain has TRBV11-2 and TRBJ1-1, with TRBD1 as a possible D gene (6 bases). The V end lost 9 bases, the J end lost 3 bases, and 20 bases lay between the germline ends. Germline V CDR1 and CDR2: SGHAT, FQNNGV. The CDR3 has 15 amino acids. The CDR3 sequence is CASVDRPTWDTEAFF. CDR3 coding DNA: TGTGCCAGTGTTGACAGGCCCACCTGGGACACTGAAGCTTTCTTT.

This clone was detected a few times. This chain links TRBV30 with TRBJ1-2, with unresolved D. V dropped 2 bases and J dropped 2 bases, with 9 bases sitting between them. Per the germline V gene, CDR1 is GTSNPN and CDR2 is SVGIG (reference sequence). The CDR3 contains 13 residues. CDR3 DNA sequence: TGTGCCTGGAGTCCACGGTCCAACTATGGCTACACCTTC. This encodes CAWSPRSNYGYTF.

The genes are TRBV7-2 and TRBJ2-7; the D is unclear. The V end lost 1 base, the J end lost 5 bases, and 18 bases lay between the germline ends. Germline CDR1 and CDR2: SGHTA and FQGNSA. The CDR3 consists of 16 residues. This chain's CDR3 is CASSLVQAVITHEQYF. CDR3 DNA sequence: TGTGCCAGCAGCTTAGTTCAGGCCGTTATTACCCACGAGCAGTACTTC. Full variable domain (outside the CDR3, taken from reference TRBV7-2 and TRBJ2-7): GAGVSQSPSNKVTEKGKDVELRCDPISGHTALYWYRQSLGQGLEFLIYFQGNSAPDKSGLPSDRFSAERTGGSVSTLTIQRTQQEDSAVYLCASSLVQAVITHEQYFGPGTRLTVT.

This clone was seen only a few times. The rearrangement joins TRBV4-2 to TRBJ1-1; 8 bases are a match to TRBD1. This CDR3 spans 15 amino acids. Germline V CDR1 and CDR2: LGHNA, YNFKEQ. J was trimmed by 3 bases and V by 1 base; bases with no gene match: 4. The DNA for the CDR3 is TGTGCCAGCAGCCAAGGCTCAGGGGGCGACACTGAAGCTTTCTTT. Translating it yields CASSQGSGGDTEAFF.